These 17 T cell receptor beta chains share one sample of origin, sequenced in a study of T-cell memory formation after mild COVID-19 (dated by TCRdb to about 2021). The library was generated by 5' RACE. The data were produced on an Illumina NovaSeq 6000. TCRdb passed the public sequencing reads through fastp at Q25 and MiXCR, retaining productive beta sequences. Entries that share a CDR3 protein sequence are merged under the most common genes and DNA. The sample contains 540,000 or so distinct CDR3 sequences, 20% of them found a single time. The ten biggest clones cover under 15% of the sample. The source material was PBMCs or a T cell subset sorted from them (not recorded which). The source of these receptors is an adult woman who had mild COVID-19 (a few samples of this study predate the infection). The sample titles of this study are shuffled in the database, so cell type and time point are left out; the donor was told from shared clones.

The gene calls are TRBV12-3 or TRBV12-4 and TRBJ2-7; D is tentatively TRBD1 or TRBD2 (6 bases each). V lost 6 bases and J lost 5, with 26 bases in between. The CDR3 has 17 amino acids. DNA of the CDR3: TGTGCCAGCAGGCCCGAGGGACTGGGACCGTCAGGGGACGAGCAGTACTTC. Translation gives CASRPEGLGPSGDEQYF.

The chain has TRBV6-1 and TRBJ1-6, with 10 bases identical to TRBD1. This CDR3 spans 14 amino acids. Germline CDR1 MNHNS, CDR2 SASEGT. V trimming: 3 bases; J trimming: 9 bases; junction bases outside the gene matches: 2. CDR3 amino acids: CASSDGQGVSPLHF. In DNA form, the CDR3 reads TGTGCCAGCAGTGATGGACAGGGGGTTTCACCCCTCCACTTT.

The rearrangement joins TRBV19 to TRBJ2-1; maybe TRBD2 (5 bases). Trimming removed 5 bases from V and 0 bases from J, with 11 bases in between. This CDR3 comprises 15 residues. Per germline, CDR1 LNHDA and CDR2 SQIVND (reference sequence). DNA of the CDR3: TGTGCCAGTAGTGAGGGCCGCGGCTCCTACAATGAGCAGTTCTTC. It is translated as CASSEGRGSYNEQFF. Looking up the rest from reference TRBV19 and TRBJ2-1 gives the full variable domain: DGGITQSPKYLFRKEGQNVTLSCEQNLNHDAMYWYRQDPGQGLRLIYYSQIVNDFQKGDIAEGYSVSREKKESFPLTVTSAQKNPTAFYLCASSEGRGSYNEQFFGPGTRLTVL.

The chain couples TRBV3-1 to TRBJ2-7, with D possibly TRBD1 on 5 matching bases. This CDR3 has 16 residues. The V and J ends lost 1 base and 0 bases respectively, with 13 bases between them. Germline V lookup: CDR1 LGHDT, CDR2 YNNKEL (reference sequence). This CDR3 is CASSQAGALSSYEQYF. CDR3 nucleotide sequence: TGTGCCAGCAGCCAAGCTGGGGCCCTGAGCTCCTACGAGCAGTACTTC.

In its sample, this clonotype was seen a few times. This chain links TRBV5-1 with TRBJ2-4, with 11 bases identical to TRBD1. The trim removed 1 base at V and 8 bases at J, leaving 11 bases unmatched. The CDR3 runs to 17 residues. Germline CDR1 and CDR2: SGHRS and YFSETQ. The CDR3 sequence: CASSLRGSGTGGYIQYF. The CDR3 coding sequence is TGCGCCAGCAGCTTGAGGGGATCCGGGACAGGGGGATACATTCAGTACTTC.

The CDR3 loop is CASSPLTRSSTDTQYF. The CDR3 coding sequence is TGCGCCAGCAGCCCCTTGACGAGGTCTAGCACAGATACGCAGTATTTT. The V gene is TRBV4-1, the J gene TRBJ2-3, with D uncertain. The CDR3 covers 16 residues. Germline loops: CDR1 MGHRA, CDR2 YSYEKL. V lost 4 bases and J lost 0, with 14 bases in between.

The chain joins TRBV19 to TRBJ1-1; D perhaps matches TRBD1 (5 bases). This CDR3 comprises 11 residues. V shed 6 bases and J shed 4 bases, with 6 bases lying between them. Looked up from germline, CDR1 is LNHDA and CDR2 is SQIVND (reference sequence). The CDR3, as DNA: TGTGCCAGTAGAGGGGTCACTGAAGCTTTCTTT. Protein product: CASRGVTEAFF.

This clonotype has a count of ten or more. The chain has TRBV5-1 and TRBJ2-1, with TRBD2 matching 14 bases. Germline trimming cut 1 base from V and 12 bases from J; bases unmatched to any gene: 12. Germline CDR1 and CDR2: SGHRS and YFSETQ. The CDR3 is 17 residues long. The CDR3: CASSLSAPGTSGRVQFF. The CDR3 coding sequence is TGCGCCAGCAGCTTGAGCGCCCCCGGGACTAGCGGGAGAGTGCAGTTCTTC.

The table lists this clonotype with many counts. The V gene is TRBV7-2, the J gene TRBJ2-7; 11 bases fit TRBD2. The CDR3 totals 17 residues. V lost 5 bases to trimming and J lost 2 bases; unmatched junction nucleotides: 11. In germline, CDR1 is SGHTA, CDR2 FQGNSA. In DNA, the CDR3 is TGTGCCAGCAGCATACGGGATCTAGCGGGAGGTCCCTACGAGCAGTACTTC. It translates to CASSIRDLAGGPYEQYF.

V usage is TRBV7-9 and J usage is TRBJ1-4, with D maybe TRBD1 (6 bases). The CDR3 has 17 amino acids. CDR1 and CDR2 from the germline V gene are SEHNR and FQNEAQ (reference sequence). Deletions cut 6 bases from V and 4 bases from J, with 21 bases between. The CDR3: CASRQRPWGPDNEKLFF. DNA of the CDR3: TGTGCCAGCAGACAACGCCCGTGGGGGCCGGATAATGAAAAACTGTTTTTT.

This clonotype was seen a few times. The V gene is TRBV5-4, the J gene TRBJ2-2; a possible D gene is TRBD1 (5 bases). Trimming pared 3 bases from V and 5 bases from J, leaving 14 bases between. The CDR3 consists of 15 residues. Per the germline V gene, CDR1 is SGHNT and CDR2 is YYREEE (reference sequence). This chain's CDR3 is CASSWVGASTGELFF. The CDR3 region has the DNA TGTGCCAGCAGCTGGGTAGGGGCTAGTACCGGGGAGCTGTTTTTT. Full variable domain (outside the CDR3, taken from reference TRBV5-4 and TRBJ2-2): ETGVTQSPTHLIKTRGQQVTLRCSSQSGHNTVSWYQQALGQGPQFIFQYYREEENGRGNFPPRFSGLQFPNYSSELNVNALELDDSALYLCASSWVGASTGELFFGEGSRLTVL.

This clonotype was counted a few times. The rearrangement links TRBV4-1 to TRBJ2-7, with D perhaps matching TRBD1 (6 bases). Germline V gene sequence: CDR1 MGHRA, CDR2 YSYEKL. V was shortened by 1 base and J by 5 bases, with 15 bases between the two germline ends. The CDR3 runs to 15 residues. The CDR3 bases are TGCGCCAGCAGCCAAGTGTGGGGGCTTCCGAACGAGCAGTACTTC. Its translation is CASSQVWGLPNEQYF.

This clonotype was recorded a few times. This chain joins TRBV7-9 and TRBJ2-3, with 9 bases identical to TRBD1. Germline V gene data show CDR1 as SEHNR and CDR2 as FQNEAQ (reference sequence). CDR3 length: 15 amino acids. The J segment lost 5 bases and the V segment lost 5 bases, leaving 8 bases of the junction unmatched. The CDR3: CASSPRGQGIDTQYF. CDR3 bases: TGTGCCAGCAGCCCCCGGGGACAGGGAATAGATACGCAGTATTTT.

The gene calls are TRBV29-1 and TRBJ1-1; possibly TRBD1 for D (5 bases). V was shortened by 2 bases and J by 5 bases, with 15 bases between the two germline ends. CDR3 length: 14 amino acids. CDR1 and CDR2 from the germline V gene are SQVTM and ANQGSEA. The DNA of the CDR3 is TGCAGCGTTGAATCGGGGGGTGGGATAACTGAAGCTTTCTTT. It specifies CSVESGGGITEAFF.

This clonotype has more than one count but fewer than ten. J is TRBJ2-7 and V is TRBV7-9; 9 bases line up with TRBD1. CDR3 size: 14 residues. Trimming at V came to 8 bases and at J to 6 bases, leaving 11 bases not matched to a gene. Per germline, CDR1 SEHNR and CDR2 FQNEAQ (reference sequence). The CDR3 loop is CASLRDRDPSEQYF. The CDR3 coding sequence is TGTGCCAGCCTACGGGACAGGGACCCATCCGAGCAGTACTTC.

J is TRBJ2-6 and V is TRBV4-3; D is uncertain. CDR1 and CDR2 from the germline V gene are LGHNA and YSLEER. CDR3 length: 19 amino acids. With 0 bases removed from V and 0 bases from J, the gap between germline ends came to 15 bases. CDR3 amino acids: CASSQDRSRTFSGANVLTF. The CDR3 bases are TGCGCCAGCAGCCAAGATCGATCCAGGACCTTCTCTGGGGCCAACGTCCTGACTTTC.

This clonotype was counted a few times. The CDR3 DNA reads as TGTGCCAGCGAGGGAGGGGAAGCCTACGAGCAGTACTTC. The encoded protein is CASEGGEAYEQYF. The genes are TRBV11-3 and TRBJ2-7, with TRBD2 matching 7 bases. CDR3 length: 13 residues. Losses at the gene ends were 8 bases for V and 2 bases for J; bases not matched to a gene: 6. Germline V gives CDR1 SGHNT, CDR2 YENEEA.